These 14 T cell receptor beta chains originate from one sample sequenced in a study of T cell responses to AZD1222 COVID-19 vaccine. Assay: immunoSEQ multiplex PCR; the TCRdb copy retains only in-frame clones and omits some. The data hold 130,000 to 150,000 clones, with 80% to 85% observed a single time. The material was peripheral blood, obtained on day 0 of MenACWY control vaccination. The receptors were gathered from an adult in good health.

This chain links TRBV5-6 with TRBJ1-1; 7 positions agree with TRBD1. Losses at the gene ends were 5 bases for V and 5 bases for J; bases not matched to a gene: 9. CDR3 length equals 14 residues. CDR1 and CDR2 from the germline V gene are SGHDT and YYEEEE. CDR3 sequence: CASRSQGGRTEAFF. CDR3 bases: TGTGCCAGCAGGAGTCAGGGGGGGCGGACTGAAGCTTTCTTT.

This clone has more than one count but fewer than ten. The chain links TRBV28 to TRBJ2-5; the match to TRBD2 covers 10 bases. This CDR3 spans 17 amino acids. Germline values: CDR1 MDHEN, CDR2 SYDVKM. V trimming: 4 bases; J trimming: 0 bases; junction bases outside the gene matches: 8. CDR3 residues: CASSSVSGGMYQETQYF. The CDR3, as DNA: TGTGCCAGCAGTTCCGTTAGCGGGGGGATGTACCAAGAGACCCAGTACTTC. Variable domain in full (rest from reference TRBV28 and TRBJ2-5): DVKVTQSSRYLVKRTGEKVFLECVQDMDHENMFWYRQDPGLGLRLIYFSYDVKMKEKGDIPEGYSVSREKKERFSLILESASTNQTSMYLCASSSVSGGMYQETQYFGPGTRLLVL.

This clone is a singleton in its sample. The gene calls are TRBV7-9 and TRBJ2-7; D remains unclear. Per the germline V gene, CDR1 is SEHNR and CDR2 is FQNEAQ (reference sequence). Trimming took 5 bases from V and 9 from J, leaving 17 bases between them. There are 13 residues in the CDR3. CDR3 DNA sequence: TGTGCCAGCAGCCCCCCCGGTCATGTCCGGCAGTACGTC. The encoded protein is CASSPPGHVRQYV.

J is TRBJ2-1 and V is TRBV14, with D perhaps TRBD1 or TRBD2 (5 bases each). The germline V gene has CDR1 SGHDN and CDR2 FVKESK. The CDR3 spans 12 residues. Trimming took off 4 bases at V and 5 bases at J, with 6 bases between the two ends. In nucleotides, the CDR3 is TGTGCCAGCAGCCGGGACCACAATGAGCAGTTCTTC. Amino acid sequence: CASSRDHNEQFF. Full variable domain (missing parts from reference TRBV14 and TRBJ2-1): EAGVTQFPSHSVIEKGQTVTLRCDPISGHDNLYWYRRVMGKEIKFLLHFVKESKQDESGMPNNRFLAERTGGTYSTLKVQPAELEDSGVYFCASSRDHNEQFFGPGTRLTVL.

The chain recombines TRBV18 with TRBJ1-6; D gene unclear. The CDR3 consists of 12 residues. V lost 2 bases and J lost 7, with 3 bases in between. Germline V lookup: CDR1 KGHSH, CDR2 LQKENI. The CDR3 sequence: CASSPRNSPLHF. The DNA for the CDR3 is TGTGCCAGCTCACCAAGAAATTCACCCCTCCACTTT.

This clone has just a few counts. CDR3 region: CASGLGSNYGYTF. The CDR3 nucleotides read TGTGCTAGTGGTTTGGGGTCGAACTATGGCTACACCTTC. This chain uses TRBV12-5 with TRBJ1-2; D not certain. CDR3 size: 13 residues. V dropped 1 base and J dropped 2 bases, with 5 bases sitting between them. Germline CDR1 is LGHNT and CDR2 is FRNRAP.

The chain uses TRBV6-5 and TRBJ2-3; D tentatively fits TRBD1 or TRBD2 (5 bases each). Per the germline V gene, CDR1 is MNHEY and CDR2 is SVGAGI. This CDR3 has 13 residues. V lost 5 bases and J 4 bases, leaving 10 bases between the germline ends. The CDR3 sequence: CASSQTGPDTQYF. The CDR3 bases are TGTGCCAGCAGTCAAACGGGGCCAGATACGCAGTATTTT.

The V and J genes are TRBV10-3 and TRBJ2-7; D is uncertain. The V end lost 3 bases, the J end lost 6 bases, and 12 bases lay between the germline ends. The CDR3 loop spans 13 amino acids. Germline lookup yields CDR1 ENHRY and CDR2 SYGVKD. The CDR3 reads CAISDVVRREQYV. The CDR3 nucleotides read TGTGCCATCAGTGACGTTGTCAGGCGCGAGCAGTACGTC.

A single count supports this clone. The rearrangement joins TRBV3-1 (or the pseudogene TRBV3-2) to TRBJ2-3; D is unclear. CDR3 size: 12 residues. The ends were cut back, 4 bases at V and 2 bases at J, with 4 bases in the middle. Germline CDR1 and CDR2: LGHDT and YNNKEL (reference sequence). CDR3: CASSLLTDTQYF. The CDR3 DNA follows: TGTGCCAGCAGCCTCCTCACAGATACGCAGTATTTT.

V is TRBV6-1 and J is TRBJ1-6; TRBD1 matches 10 bases. The V gene's germline CDR1 is MNHNS and CDR2 SASEGT. The V and J ends lost 1 base and 9 bases, in that order; junction bases with no gene match: 0. The CDR3 spans 14 residues. CDR3 sequence: CASSEGTGGSPLHF. The CDR3 DNA sequence: TGTGCCAGCAGTGAAGGGACAGGGGGTTCACCCCTCCACTTT.

CDR3 bases: TGTGCCACCAGTGATTGGGGGGAGACCCAGTACTTC. As protein: CATSDWGETQYF. The chain uses TRBV24-1 and TRBJ2-5, with D possibly being TRBD1 or TRBD2 (5 bases each). The CDR3 is 12 residues long. V lost 2 bases, J lost 5 bases, and 5 bases lay in between. CDR1 is KGHDR, CDR2 SFDVKD, per germline.

This sequence joins TRBV3-1 (or the pseudogene TRBV3-2) and TRBJ1-2, with 9 positions matching TRBD1. Germline CDR1 LGHDT, CDR2 YNNKEL (reference sequence). The CDR3 loop spans 16 amino acids. The J segment lost 7 bases and the V segment lost 6 bases, leaving 15 bases of the junction unmatched. CDR3 DNA: TGTGCCAGCAGTCGTTACCTGGACAGGGGCAACCGTGGCTACACCTTC. Its translation: CASSRYLDRGNRGYTF.

The chain employs TRBV19 and TRBJ2-3; 8 nucleotides agree with TRBD1. The CDR3 runs 16 residues. Germline assignment: CDR1 LNHDA and CDR2 SQIVND (reference sequence). Trimming took 4 bases from V and 0 from J; bases not matched to a gene: 6. CDR3 loop: CASSTIRTGSTDTQYF. CDR3 nucleotide sequence: TGTGCCAGTAGTACAATAAGGACAGGGAGCACAGATACGCAGTATTTT. Full variable domain (rest looked up from reference TRBV19 and TRBJ2-3): DGGITQSPKYLFRKEGQNVTLSCEQNLNHDAMYWYRQDPGQGLRLIYYSQIVNDFQKGDIAEGYSVSREKKESFPLTVTSAQKNPTAFYLCASSTIRTGSTDTQYFGPGTRLTVL.

This clone was observed a single time. The chain's CDR3 is CASRGTLSSYEQYV. CDR3 nucleotides: TGTGCCAGCAGAGGGACACTTAGCTCCTACGAGCAGTACGTC. The chain carries TRBV6-5 and TRBJ2-7, with D maybe TRBD1 (6 bases). This CDR3 spans 14 amino acids. The V and J ends lost 6 bases and 0 bases respectively, with 12 bases between them. Germline CDR1 MNHEY, CDR2 SVGAGI.